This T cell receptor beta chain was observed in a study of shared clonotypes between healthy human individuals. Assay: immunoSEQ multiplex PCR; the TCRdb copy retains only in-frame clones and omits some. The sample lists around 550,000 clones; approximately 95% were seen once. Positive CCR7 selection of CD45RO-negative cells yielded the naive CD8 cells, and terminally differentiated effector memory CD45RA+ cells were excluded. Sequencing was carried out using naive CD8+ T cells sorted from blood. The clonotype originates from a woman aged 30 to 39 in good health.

The CDR3 protein is CASSEGQGAAETQYF. DNA of the CDR3: TGTGCCAGCAGTGAAGGGCAGGGGGCCGCTGAGACCCAGTACTTC. The chain employs TRBV2 and TRBJ2-5, with 8 bases matching TRBD1. V trimming: 1 base; J trimming: 5 bases; junction bases outside the gene matches: 6. The CDR3 runs 15 residues. Germline V lookup: CDR1 SNHLY, CDR2 FYNNEI. Based on the CDR3 plus reference TRBV2 and TRBJ2-5, the full variable domain is EPEVTQTPSHQVTQMGQEVILRCVPISNHLYFYWYRQILGQKVEFLVSFYNNEISEKSEIFDDQFSVERPDGSNFTLKIRSTKLEDSAMYFCASSEGQGAAETQYFGPGTRLLVL.